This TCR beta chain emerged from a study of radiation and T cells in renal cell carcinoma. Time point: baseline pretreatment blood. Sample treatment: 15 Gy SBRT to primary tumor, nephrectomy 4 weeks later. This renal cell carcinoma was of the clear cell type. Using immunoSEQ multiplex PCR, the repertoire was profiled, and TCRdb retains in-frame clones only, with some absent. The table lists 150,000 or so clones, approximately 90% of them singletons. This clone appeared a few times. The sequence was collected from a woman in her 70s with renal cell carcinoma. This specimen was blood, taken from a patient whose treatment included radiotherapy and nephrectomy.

CDR3 sequence: CASSRDIASEAFF. CDR3 coding DNA: TGTGCCAGCAGTAGGGACATTGCATCGGAAGCTTTCTTT. V gene TRBV2 combines with J gene TRBJ1-1; possibly TRBD1 for D (6 bases). Germline values: CDR1 SNHLY, CDR2 FYNNEI. CDR3 length equals 13 residues. Trimming stripped 5 bases from V and 8 bases from J, with 15 bases between.